A selection of T cell receptor beta chains follows, all from one sample in a study of blood T cell repertoires in COVID-19. TCRdb's table, derived via immunoSEQ multiplex PCR, lists solely in-frame clones and lacks some. This table holds about 260,000 clones, approximately 89% found once. The source material was PBMCs or T cells enriched from blood (not recorded which). The receptor source for this set is a man in his forties who had been exposed to COVID-19. CDR3s include the opening cysteine and the closing phenylalanine or tryptophan. Fields, in order: V gene, clone size, J gene, D gene, CDR3 length, CDR3 DNA, CDR3 protein. A D gene is named only where the DNA matches it firmly. Clone size appears in some rows only: once, few, many, or a class for an expanded clone.

>TRBV21-1|-|TRBJ1-2|-|20
TGTGCCAGCAGCAAAGGGACAGGGGGCGATAATTTCCCTGCTAACTATGGCTACACCTTC
CASSKGTGGDNFPANYGYTF
>TRBV5-6|-|TRBJ2-1|TRBD2|18
TGTGCCAGCAGCCTTCGGAGCGGGATTTACACATCCTACAATGAGCAGTTCTTC
CASSLRSGIYTSYNEQFF
>TRBV30|few|TRBJ1-5|-|15
TGTGCCTGGAGGACGGGGGGCAGGACGGATCAGCCCCAGCATTTT
CAWRTGGRTDQPQHF
>TRBV28|-|TRBJ2-2|TRBD1|15
TGTGCCAGCAGTTGGGGACAGAGAAACACCGGGGAGCTGTTTTTT
CASSWGQRNTGELFF
>TRBV27|-|TRBJ2-1|TRBD2|14
TGTGCCAGCAGACTAGCGGGAGGCTACAATGAGCAGTTCTTC
CASRLAGGYNEQFF
>TRBV7-3|-|TRBJ1-1|-|13
TGTGCCAGCAGCTCCTTCAGGGACACTGAAGCTTTCTTT
CASSSFRDTEAFF
>TRBV28|-|TRBJ1-5|TRBD1|15
TGTGCCAGCAGGAAGACAGGGATTAGCAATCAGCCCCAGCATTTT
CASRKTGISNQPQHF
>TRBV25-1|-|TRBJ2-2|-|16
TGTGCCACCCACCCTGGGGACTTTCTGAACACCGGGGAGCTGTTTTTT
CATHPGDFLNTGELFF
>TRBV4-1|-|TRBJ2-3|TRBD2|17
TGCGCCAGCAGCCAACCGGCGGGGGGGGGTGGCACAGATACGCAGTATTTT
CASSQPAGGGGTDTQYF
>TRBV9|-|TRBJ2-1|TRBD2|16
TGTGCCAGCAGCGCTCAGACTAGCGGGATCTTGGATGAGCAGTTCTTC
CASSAQTSGILDEQFF
>TRBV5-4|-|TRBJ2-2|TRBD2|16
TGTGCCAGCAGCCCAGCGGGGATCCCGAACACCGGGGAGCTGTTTTTT
CASSPAGIPNTGELFF
>TRBV9|-|TRBJ2-2|-|13
TGTGCCAGCAGCGTAGTACTCACCGGGGAGCTGTTTTTT
CASSVVLTGELFF
>TRBV11-3|-|TRBJ2-3|TRBD2|17
TGTGCCAGCAGCCCGACTAGCTTTACCCTCGTCACAGATACGCAGTATTTT
CASSPTSFTLVTDTQYF
>TRBV4-1|-|TRBJ2-4|TRBD2|20
TGCGCCAGCAGCCAAGATGGGGGGCTAGCGGGCGTCCTAGCCAAAAACATTCAGTACTTC
CASSQDGGLAGVLAKNIQYF
>TRBV19|-|TRBJ2-6|TRBD1|17
TGTGCCAGTAGCAAGACAGGGATTGCTGCTGGGGCCAACGTCCTGACTTTC
CASSKTGIAAGANVLTF
>TRBV28|-|TRBJ2-7|TRBD1|14
TGTGCCAGCAGTTCTCGACAGGGTGGGCACGAGCAGTACTTC
CASSSRQGGHEQYF
>TRBV7-7|-|TRBJ2-2|-|16
TGTGCCAGCAGCCCGGCATTTGAGGCTACGACCGGGGAGCTGTTTTTT
CASSPAFEATTGELFF
>TRBV28|-|TRBJ2-6|-|14
TGTGCCAGCAGTTTACGGTCTGGGGCCAACGTCCTGACTTTC
CASSLRSGANVLTF
>TRBV28|-|TRBJ1-4|TRBD1|14
TGTGCCAGCGCAATGACAGGGGGCGGGGGAAAACTGTTTTTT
CASAMTGGGGKLFF
>TRBV19|-|TRBJ2-2|-|15
TGTGCCAGTAGTATCCCACCGGGGATCACCGGGGAGCTGTTTTTT
CASSIPPGITGELFF
>TRBV5-1|-|TRBJ2-2|TRBD2|16
TGCGCCAGCAGCCCTCGACTAGCGATTAACACCGGGGAGCTGTTTTTT
CASSPRLAINTGELFF
>TRBV5-5|-|TRBJ1-1|TRBD1|15
TGTGCCAGCAGCTTGGGGACAGGGGGCAACACTGAAGCTTTCTTT
CASSLGTGGNTEAFF
>TRBV28|once|TRBJ1-5|-|18
TGTGCCAGCGCCCTGGGAGGGGCGGTCGGCGATGGCAATCAGCCCCAGCATTTT
CASALGGAVGDGNQPQHF
>TRBV2|-|TRBJ2-5|TRBD2|12
TGTGCCAGCAGGGTAGCGGGTGAGACCCAGTACTTC
CASRVAGETQYF
>TRBV28|-|TRBJ2-2|TRBD1|16
TGTGCCAGCAGAACGGCAGGGGGCGATGTCACCGGGGAGCTGTTTTTT
CASRTAGGDVTGELFF
>TRBV6-2/TRBV6-3|-|TRBJ2-1|TRBD2|16
TGTGCCAGCAGTTCCCTAGGCAGCGGGACCTACAATGAGCAGTTCTTC
CASSSLGSGTYNEQFF
>TRBV28|-|TRBJ1-1|-|12
TGTGCCACTACAGGACAGAACACTGAAGCTTTCTTT
CATTGQNTEAFF
>TRBV12-3/TRBV12-4|-|TRBJ1-6|-|13
TGTGCCAGCAGTCAGGGTTTGTTGTCACCCCTCCACTTT
CASSQGLLSPLHF
>TRBV27|-|TRBJ2-7|-|14
TGTGCCAGCAGTGAGACAGGTAGCTCCTACGAGCAGTACTTC
CASSETGSSYEQYF
>TRBV9|-|TRBJ1-2|TRBD1|15
TGTGCCAGCAGCGTAACAGGGGGAGATAACTATGGCTACACCTTC
CASSVTGGDNYGYTF
>TRBV30|once|TRBJ1-2|TRBD1|15
TGTGCCTGGAGTGTATGGGACAGAGCTAACTATGGCTACACCTTC
CAWSVWDRANYGYTF
>TRBV28|few|TRBJ2-7|TRBD1|14
TGTGCCAGCAGTCTGACAGGGGGCTCCTACGAGCAGTACTTC
CASSLTGGSYEQYF
>TRBV5-6|-|TRBJ1-4|-|14
TGTGCCAGCAGCTTCGGCCAGGGTAGCGAAAAACTGTTTTTT
CASSFGQGSEKLFF
>TRBV2|-|TRBJ2-2|TRBD1|14
TGTGCCAGCAGGGGACAGGGGTACACCGGGGAGCTGTTTTTT
CASRGQGYTGELFF
>TRBV4-1|-|TRBJ1-1|TRBD1|15
TGCGCCAGCAGCCAAGCGACAGGGGGTTATACTGAAGCTTTCTTT
CASSQATGGYTEAFF
>TRBV29-1|-|TRBJ2-1|TRBD1|16
TGCAGCGTTGAAGATGGGACAGGGACCGACTGGGATGAGCAGTTCTTC
CSVEDGTGTDWDEQFF
>TRBV7-9|-|TRBJ2-1|TRBD2|18
TGTGCCAGCAGCTTATGGGGCCCCACTAGCGGGGAAAACAATGAGCAGTTCTTC
CASSLWGPTSGENNEQFF
>TRBV7-9|-|TRBJ2-7|TRBD2|16
TGTGCCAGCAGCCCCCACCCGGGACTAGCTACTTACGAGCAGTACTTC
CASSPHPGLATYEQYF
>TRBV10-3|-|TRBJ2-1|-|15
TGTGCCATCAGTGACCTACAGGAGTCCTACAATGAGCAGTTCTTC
CAISDLQESYNEQFF
>TRBV7-9|many|TRBJ1-6|-|14
TGTGCCAGCAGCTCAACAGGGTGGCATTCACCCCTCCACTTT
CASSSTGWHSPLHF
>TRBV30|once|TRBJ2-2|TRBD2|15
TGTGCCTGGAGGGAAGGGACTAGCGTCTCCGGGGAGCTGTTTTTT
CAWREGTSVSGELFF
>TRBV28|-|TRBJ1-2|TRBD1|16
TGTGCCAGCAGTTCACCCTTGGGGGGACAGAGCTATGGCTACACCTTC
CASSSPLGGQSYGYTF